Listed below are T cell receptor beta chains from one sample, sequenced in a study of blood T cell repertoires in COVID-19. Measured with immunoSEQ multiplex PCR; TCRdb has only the in-frame clones, and not every one. This sample has about 230,000 clones, with approximately 84% found just once. Sequenced: peripheral blood. The receptors stem from a man aged 35 to 55 with acute or convalescent COVID-19. Each CDR3 is given with its conserved first and last residue. Size tells how often a clone was seen (once, few, many) or the class of an expanded clone, and some rows leave it out.

V gene | clone size | CDR3 protein
TRBV5-1 | NA | CASSLSPSGGTGNEQFF
TRBV12-3/TRBV12-4 | few | CASSLRGDSPLHF
TRBV7-2 | NA | CASSLASGGAQETQYF
TRBV13 | NA | CASKAGGRETQYF
TRBV18 | NA | CASSPLRGENTEAFF
TRBV5-1 | NA | CASSSRTSGGAISYEQYF
TRBV28 | NA | CASGANEQYF
TRBV7-2 | NA | CASSLDPSTADTQYF
TRBV30 | NA | CAWNTQAGQPQHF
TRBV4-1 | few | CASSHPGQGDEKLFF
TRBV4-3 | NA | CASSPRGGVSYGYTF
TRBV3-1/TRBV3-2 | NA | CASSQGQGNQLFF
TRBV13 | NA | CASSSRDLGEQYF
TRBV5-6 | NA | CASSRGPLEQYF
TRBV19 | NA | CASSSPGTENYEQYF
TRBV7-9 | NA | CASAITGDYQPQHF
TRBV19 | NA | CASSMGLAGGQETQYF
TRBV12-3/TRBV12-4 | NA | CASSVTANYGYTF
TRBV6-1 | NA | CASSAHEAFF
TRBV6-5 | NA | CASSLRGNGNTIYF
TRBV28 | NA | CASSLLNSEQYF
TRBV25-1 | NA | CASSEPTGQETQYF
TRBV11-2 | NA | CASSLASGGKGTQYF
TRBV5-1 | NA | CASSPGSTQSYEQYF
TRBV5-3 | NA | CARSVGRPYGYTF
TRBV19 | NA | CASSMSRNYGYTF
TRBV30 | NA | CAWRQGGVETQYF
TRBV18 | NA | CASSLSDSREAFF
TRBV30 | NA | CAWSVRDRGQLYYGYTF
TRBV10-3 | NA | CAISLPTGINTGELFF
TRBV24-1 | once | CATRSDRGDGYTF
TRBV19 | NA | CASSIIGGPQETQYF
TRBV27 | NA | CASSSLTGLQPQHF
TRBV18 | NA | CASSPDRANYGYTF
TRBV27 | NA | CASSPGGWNSPLHF
TRBV30 | NA | CAWAQGGGEQYF
TRBV9 | NA | CASSVGRGIGGYTF
TRBV7-9 | NA | CASSEAQGPAASYEQYF
TRBV6-5 | NA | CASTSERGGYTF
TRBV11-1 | NA | CASSLSGYIETQYF
TRBV7-8 | once | CASSPPRVVANVLTF
TRBV10-3 | NA | CATRDNSLNEQFF
TRBV7-2 | once | CASSLERGGNYEQYF
TRBV7-9 | NA | CASGQTVNYEQYF
TRBV12-3/TRBV12-4 | NA | CASKVGSSYEQYF
TRBV4-2 | NA | CASSQGNRGAGYTF
TRBV5-1 | NA | CASSLPWTGADTEAFF
TRBV28 | NA | CASSTRGQPNQPQHF
TRBV7-9 | NA | CASSPGGDGQPQHF
TRBV3-1/TRBV3-2 | NA | CASSQVTRPNTGELFF
TRBV6-5 | NA | CASSFTGDTEAFF
TRBV2 | NA | CASSEARGGTTEAFF
TRBV6-5 | few | CASKGGGTEAFF
TRBV11-2 | NA | CASSPIGLPNIQYF
TRBV19 | NA | CASSYGTAEAFF
TRBV6-4 | NA | CASSASLNTEAFF
TRBV6-1 | NA | CASSETPGDGNTIYF